This passage covers 8 T cell receptor beta chains from one sample sequenced in a study of shared clonotypes between healthy human individuals. Here immunoSEQ multiplex PCR was the method, and the copy in TCRdb shows in-frame clones only, minus some. This sample has about 1 million clones, with 65% to 80% found just once. The sample was memory CD4+ T cells sorted from blood. Noted subset: CD45RA-negative fraction. Receptors originate from a young man in good health.

The table lists this clone with a few counts. This chain joins TRBV7-2 and TRBJ2-7; D is uncertain. Germline assignment: CDR1 SGHTA and CDR2 FQGNSA. The V end lost 0 bases, the J end lost 5 bases, and 8 bases lay between the germline ends. The CDR3 has 13 amino acids. The CDR3 loop is CASSLARDNEQYF. CDR3 DNA: TGTGCCAGCAGCTTAGCGCGTGATAACGAGCAGTACTTC.

This sequence joins TRBV7-2 and TRBJ2-2; D ambiguous. This CDR3 is 15 amino acids long. Trimming cost V 5 bases and J 6 bases, with 16 bases left between them. Germline values: CDR1 SGHTA, CDR2 FQGNSA. The CDR3 nucleotides read TGTGCCAGCAGCACGGCCACCATCGGGCCCGGGGAGCTGTTTTTT. Its translation: CASSTATIGPGELFF.

This clone was seen only a few times. The chain's CDR3 is CASSLETGGGEQYF. The CDR3 region has the DNA TGTGCCAGCAGCTTGGAAACAGGGGGCGGCGAGCAGTACTTC. The chain combines TRBV5-7 with TRBJ2-7, with 9 bases lining up with TRBD1. TRBV5-7 is given ORF status, its function remaining uncertain. V shed 0 bases, J shed 6 bases, and the junction held 4 bases outside the gene matches. The CDR3 covers 14 residues.

This clone appeared a single time. V gene TRBV30 combines with J gene TRBJ1-4; D ambiguous. The germline V and J ends were trimmed by 0 bases and 0 bases, with 8 bases remaining between them. The germline V gene encodes CDR1 GTSNPN and CDR2 SVGIG (reference sequence). The CDR3 has 15 residues. CDR3 sequence reads: CAWSVHGPTNEKLFF. The CDR3 coding sequence is TGTGCCTGGAGTGTACATGGGCCAACTAATGAAAAACTGTTTTTT.

J is TRBJ2-2 and V is TRBV28, with unresolved D. The CDR3 spans 13 residues. Germline V CDR1 and CDR2: MDHEN, SYDVKM. The V and J ends lost 3 bases and 4 bases respectively, with 6 bases between them. The CDR3 sequence is CASSFGPTGELFF. The DNA for the CDR3 is TGTGCCAGCAGTTTCGGACCCACCGGGGAGCTGTTTTTT.

The J gene is TRBJ2-2, the V gene TRBV18; no clear D. The CDR3 covers 13 residues. The V and J ends lost 2 bases and 6 bases respectively, with 7 bases between them. CDR1 and CDR2 (germline): KGHSH, LQKENI. Here the CDR3 DNA reads TGTGCCAGCTCACCAAACTGGGCCGGGGAGCTGTTTTTT. This encodes CASSPNWAGELFF.

Many counts were recorded for this clone. The chain employs TRBV30 and TRBJ1-5; D is unresolved. V gave up 1 base and J gave up 5 bases, with 9 bases separating them. The CDR3 covers 13 residues. Germline V gene lookup returns CDR1 GTSNPN and CDR2 SVGIG (reference sequence). The CDR3 protein is CAWSGVDYQPQHF. The CDR3 DNA sequence: TGTGCCTGGAGTGGTGTGGATTATCAGCCCCAGCATTTT.

The CDR3 sequence is CASSFLDGTGVLNGYTF. In DNA form, the CDR3 reads TGTGCCAGCAGTTTTCTAGATGGGACAGGGGTTCTGAATGGCTACACCTTC. V gene TRBV28 combines with J gene TRBJ1-2; 10 bases align to TRBD1. The CDR3 has 17 amino acids. From germline, CDR1 is MDHEN and CDR2 SYDVKM. V shed 3 bases and J 6 bases; nucleotides not matched to a gene: 13.